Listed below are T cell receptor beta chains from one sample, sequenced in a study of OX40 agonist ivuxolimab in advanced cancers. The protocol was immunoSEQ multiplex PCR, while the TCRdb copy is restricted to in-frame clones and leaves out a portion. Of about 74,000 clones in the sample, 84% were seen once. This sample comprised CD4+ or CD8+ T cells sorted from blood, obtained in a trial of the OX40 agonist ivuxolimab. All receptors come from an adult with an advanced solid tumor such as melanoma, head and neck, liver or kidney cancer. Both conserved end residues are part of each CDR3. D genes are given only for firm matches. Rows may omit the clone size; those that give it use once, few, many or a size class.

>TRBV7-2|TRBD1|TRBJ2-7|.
CASSWTGLSAEQYF
TGTGCCAGCAGCTGGACAGGGCTAAGCGCCGAGCAGTACTTC
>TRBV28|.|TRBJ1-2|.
CASRRIGGDYGYTF
TGTGCCAGCAGGCGCATCGGGGGTGACTATGGCTACACCTTC
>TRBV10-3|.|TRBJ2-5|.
CAISESLETQYF
TGTGCCATCAGTGAGTCCTTGGAAACCCAGTACTTC
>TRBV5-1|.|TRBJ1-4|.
CASSLGDRKTNEKLFF
TGCGCCAGCAGCTTAGGGGATCGGAAGACTAATGAAAAACTGTTTTTT
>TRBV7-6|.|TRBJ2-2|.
CASSSRQDTGELFF
TGTGCCAGCAGCTCACGCCAAGACACCGGGGAGCTGTTTTTT
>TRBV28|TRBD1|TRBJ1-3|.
CASSLWALQGTGNTIYF
TGTGCCAGCAGTTTATGGGCCCTACAGGGGACGGGAAACACCATATATTTT
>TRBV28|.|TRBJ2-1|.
CASRKPPHNEQFF
TGTGCCAGCAGAAAACCGCCGCACAATGAGCAGTTCTTC
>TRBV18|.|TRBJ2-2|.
CASSSEVGELFF
TGTGCCAGCTCATCGGAGGTGGGGGAGCTGTTTTTT
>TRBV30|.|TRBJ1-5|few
CAWSIESNQPQHF
TGTGCCTGGAGTATCGAGAGCAATCAGCCCCAGCATTTT
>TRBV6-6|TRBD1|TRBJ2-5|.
CASRDGTGASGETQYF
TGTGCCAGCAGGGATGGGACAGGGGCTAGTGGTGAGACCCAGTACTTC
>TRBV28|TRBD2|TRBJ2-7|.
CASRTTGTSGSRYEQYF
TGTGCCAGCAGAACAACCGGGACTAGCGGGAGTAGGTACGAGCAGTACTTC
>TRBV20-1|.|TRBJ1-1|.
CNIPKNTEAFF
TGCAACATACCAAAGAACACTGAAGCTTTCTTT
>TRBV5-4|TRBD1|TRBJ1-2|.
CASSLGTANYGYTF
TGTGCCAGCAGCCTGGGGACAGCCAACTATGGCTACACCTTC
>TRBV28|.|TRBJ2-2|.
CASSLPLTGAGELFF
TGTGCCAGCAGTTTACCCCTAACGGGGGCCGGGGAGCTGTTTTTT
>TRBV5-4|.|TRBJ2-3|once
CASSLDSTDTQYF
TGTGCCAGCAGCTTGGACAGCACAGATACGCAGTATTTT
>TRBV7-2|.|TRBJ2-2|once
CASSWGSGGPGPGELFF
TGTGCCAGCAGCTGGGGTTCCGGAGGGCCAGGACCCGGGGAGCTGTTTTTT
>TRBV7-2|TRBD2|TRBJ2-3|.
CASSLGPPGRGTDTQYF
TGTGCCAGCAGCTTAGGTCCCCCCGGGAGGGGAACAGATACGCAGTATTTT
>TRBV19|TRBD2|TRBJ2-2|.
CASSSLRSGQGGTGELFF
TGTGCCAGTAGTAGCCTCCGTAGCGGGCAGGGTGGCACCGGGGAGCTGTTTTTT
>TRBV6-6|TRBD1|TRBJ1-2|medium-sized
CASSYREGDRAYGYTF
TGTGCCAGCAGTTATCGAGAAGGTGACAGGGCCTATGGCTACACCTTC
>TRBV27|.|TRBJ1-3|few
CASRTTRGRSGNTIYF
TGTGCCAGCAGAACAACAAGGGGACGCTCTGGAAACACCATATATTTT
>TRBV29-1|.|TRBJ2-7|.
CSVARGSYEQYF
TGCAGCGTTGCCCGGGGTTCCTACGAGCAGTACTTC
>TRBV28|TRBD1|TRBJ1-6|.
CASSKGRQGRSYNSPLHF
TGTGCCAGCAGCAAGGGACGACAGGGTCGCTCCTATAATTCACCCCTCCACTTT
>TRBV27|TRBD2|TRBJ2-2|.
CASSWSGGPGTGELFF
TGTGCCAGCAGTTGGTCGGGAGGGCCCGGCACCGGGGAGCTGTTTTTT
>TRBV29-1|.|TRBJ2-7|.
CSVTPWTESYEQYF
TGCAGCGTGACCCCTTGGACAGAGTCCTACGAGCAGTACTTC
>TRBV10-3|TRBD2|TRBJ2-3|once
CATEGPSGRTDTQYF
TGTGCCACCGAGGGGCCTAGCGGGAGAACAGATACGCAGTATTTT
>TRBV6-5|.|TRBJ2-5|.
CASSFERNQETQYF
TGTGCCAGCAGTTTCGAAAGGAACCAAGAGACCCAGTACTTC